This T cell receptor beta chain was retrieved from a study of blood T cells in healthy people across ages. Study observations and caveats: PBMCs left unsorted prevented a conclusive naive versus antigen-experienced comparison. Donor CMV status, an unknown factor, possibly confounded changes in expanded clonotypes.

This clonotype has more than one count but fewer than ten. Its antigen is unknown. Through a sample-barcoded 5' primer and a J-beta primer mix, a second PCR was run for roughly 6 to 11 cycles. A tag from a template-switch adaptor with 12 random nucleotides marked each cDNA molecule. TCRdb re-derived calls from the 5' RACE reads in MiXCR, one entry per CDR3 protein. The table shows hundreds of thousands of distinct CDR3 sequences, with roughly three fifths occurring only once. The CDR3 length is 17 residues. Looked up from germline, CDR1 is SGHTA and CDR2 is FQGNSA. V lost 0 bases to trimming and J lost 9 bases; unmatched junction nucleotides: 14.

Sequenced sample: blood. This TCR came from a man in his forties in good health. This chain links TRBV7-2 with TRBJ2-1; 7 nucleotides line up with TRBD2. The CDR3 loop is CASSLALGGGNVGEQFF. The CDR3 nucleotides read TGTGCCAGCAGCTTAGCCTTGGGGGGGGGGAACGTGGGTGAGCAGTTCTTC. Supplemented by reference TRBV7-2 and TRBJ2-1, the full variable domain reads GAGVSQSPSNKVTEKGKDVELRCDPISGHTALYWYRQSLGQGLEFLIYFQGNSAPDKSGLPSDRFSAERTGGSVSTLTIQRTQQEDSAVYLCASSLALGGGNVGEQFFGPGTRLTVL.